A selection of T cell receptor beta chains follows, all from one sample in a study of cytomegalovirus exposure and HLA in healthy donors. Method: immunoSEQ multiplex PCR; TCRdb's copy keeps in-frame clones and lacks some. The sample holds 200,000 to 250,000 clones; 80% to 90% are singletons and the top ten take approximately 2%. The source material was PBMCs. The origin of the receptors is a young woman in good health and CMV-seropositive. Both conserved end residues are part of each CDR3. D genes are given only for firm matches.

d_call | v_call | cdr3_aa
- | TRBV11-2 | CASSLDRLNYEQYF
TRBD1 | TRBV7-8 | CASSLAAGGAVVDTQYF
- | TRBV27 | CASTPRYQNTEAFF
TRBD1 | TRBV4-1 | CASSQPGQLNTEAFF
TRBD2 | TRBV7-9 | CASSSSSGTTDTQYF
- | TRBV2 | CASRGVETEAFF
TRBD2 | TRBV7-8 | CASSSLAGKNTGELFF
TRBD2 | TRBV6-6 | CASSYAGGRTDTQYF
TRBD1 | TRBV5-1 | CASSMGGQGIPSSYNEQFF
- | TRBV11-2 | CASSPRGFSGANVLTF
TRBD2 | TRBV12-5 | CASGFFIAGDNEQFF
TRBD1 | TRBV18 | CASSPPGTVYEQYF
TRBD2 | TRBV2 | CASKAGRGAELFF
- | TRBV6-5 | CASSYSGLNEKLFF
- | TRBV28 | CASSIYRDGYTF
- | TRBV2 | CASKWSEESNQPQHF
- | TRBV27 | CASSSRRGSSGNTIYF
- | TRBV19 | CASSISGLNTEAFF
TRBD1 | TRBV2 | CASRDDRATYNEQFF
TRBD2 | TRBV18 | CASSRAVIGGYNEQFF
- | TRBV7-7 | CASSLAGDTEAFF
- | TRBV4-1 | CASSQGMRERVFHNEQFF
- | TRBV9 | CASSVADSTYEQYF
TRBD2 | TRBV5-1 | CASSTPLAGSSSTDTQYF
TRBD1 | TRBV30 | CAWSVGQGALKRNIQYF
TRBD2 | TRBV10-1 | CASSGPAGTSGERWEQFF
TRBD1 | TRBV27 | CASSPARTGGTDTQYF
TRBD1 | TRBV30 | CAWSEGARITEAFF
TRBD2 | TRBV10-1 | CASSDLTSESSYEQYF
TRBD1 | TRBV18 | CASSPDREPYGYTF
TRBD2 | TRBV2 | CASSEPLAGLYNEQFF
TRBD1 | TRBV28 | CASSRPGTDNQPQHF
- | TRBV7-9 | CASSLGGMDTSGANVLTF
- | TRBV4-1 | CASSPSKGDYTF
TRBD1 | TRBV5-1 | CASSLGTGNYEQYF
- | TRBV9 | CASSVDDRGSYEQYF
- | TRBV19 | CASSITAGLYNEQFF
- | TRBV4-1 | CASSQDEGVGEQYF
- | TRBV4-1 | CASSQMWGQNTEAFF
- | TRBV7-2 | CASSPLGTSYEQYF
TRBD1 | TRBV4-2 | CASSLSLTGAAGNTIYF
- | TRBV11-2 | CASSLASTAGSDEQYF
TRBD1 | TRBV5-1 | CASSLQGDTEAFF
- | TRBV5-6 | CASSLRLSYGYTF
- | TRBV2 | CASRVSEEAFF
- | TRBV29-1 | CSGGETDTGELFF
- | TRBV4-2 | CASSPRTASYEQYF
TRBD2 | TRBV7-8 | CASSLAGTSGTYEQYF
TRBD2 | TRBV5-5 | CASSLGAGDDEQFF
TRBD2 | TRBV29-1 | CSVGRASGAYEQYF
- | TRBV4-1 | CASSQASGSPEAFF
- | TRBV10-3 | CAIIRAVHPYEQYF
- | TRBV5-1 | CASSLAGSGPYNEQFF